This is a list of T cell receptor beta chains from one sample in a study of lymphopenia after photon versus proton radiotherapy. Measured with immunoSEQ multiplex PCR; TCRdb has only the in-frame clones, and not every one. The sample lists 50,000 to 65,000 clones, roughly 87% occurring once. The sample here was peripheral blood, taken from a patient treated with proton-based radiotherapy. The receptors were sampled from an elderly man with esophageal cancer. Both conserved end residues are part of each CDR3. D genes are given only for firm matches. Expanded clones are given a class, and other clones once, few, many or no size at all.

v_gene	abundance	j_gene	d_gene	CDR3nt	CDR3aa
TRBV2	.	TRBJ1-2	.	TGTGCCAGCAGTGTTGCGGGTGGGTCTAGTTATGGCTACACCTTC	CASSVAGGSSYGYTF
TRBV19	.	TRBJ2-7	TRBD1	TGTGCCAGTAGCCTCCGGGACAGGGGTACCTACGAGCAGTACTTC	CASSLRDRGTYEQYF
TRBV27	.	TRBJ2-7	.	TGTGCCAGCAGTTTTCAACCGCACTACGAGCAGTACTTC	CASSFQPHYEQYF
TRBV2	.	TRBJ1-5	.	TGTGCCAGCAGGAGAGATAGCAATCAGCCCCAGCATTTT	CASRRDSNQPQHF
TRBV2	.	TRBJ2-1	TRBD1	TGTGCCAGCAGTGGAGGACAGGGGGCCTACTACAATGAGCAGTTCTTC	CASSGGQGAYYNEQFF
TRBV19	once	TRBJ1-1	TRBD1	TGTGCCAGTACGACTGGGGGATCCGGGACAGGGGACGGGAACACTGAAGCTTTCTTT	CASTTGGSGTGDGNTEAFF
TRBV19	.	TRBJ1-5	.	TGTGCCAGTAGTAAGAGGGGGATCCCTAGCAATCAGCCCCAGCATTTT	CASSKRGIPSNQPQHF
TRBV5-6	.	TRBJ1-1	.	TGTGCCAGCAGCTTTAGGGGGATTGGGACTGAAGCTTTCTTT	CASSFRGIGTEAFF
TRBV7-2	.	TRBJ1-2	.	TGTGCCAGCAGCTTAGATGGCCCTCGACAGCGGCCGCGGAACTATGGCTACACCTTC	CASSLDGPRQRPRNYGYTF
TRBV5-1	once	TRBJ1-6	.	TGCGCCAGCAGCTTGACAAAGGACTATAATTCACCCCTCCACTTT	CASSLTKDYNSPLHF
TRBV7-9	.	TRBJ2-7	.	TGTGCCAGCAGCTTAATCAGAGGACGCGAGCAGTACTTC	CASSLIRGREQYF
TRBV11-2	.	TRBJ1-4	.	TGTGCCAGCGGGGGCGGGGAACTGTTTTTT	CASGGGELFF
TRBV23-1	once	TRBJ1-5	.	TGCGCCAGCAGGCCCCTAGGGGTTCAGCCCCAGCATTTT	CASRPLGVQPQHF
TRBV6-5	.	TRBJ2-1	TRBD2	TGTGCCAGCAGTAGGACTAGCGGGATTTACAATGAGCAGTTCTTC	CASSRTSGIYNEQFF
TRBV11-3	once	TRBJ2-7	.	TGTGCCAGCAGCAGAGGGCCACAGGGTCACCACGAGCAGTACTTC	CASSRGPQGHHEQYF
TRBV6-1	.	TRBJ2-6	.	TGTGCCAGCAGCGAATTGACGGGAAACTCTGGGGCCAACGTCCTGACTTTC	CASSELTGNSGANVLTF
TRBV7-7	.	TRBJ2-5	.	TGTGCCAGCAGCTTAGAGGGGTCGGAGACCCAGTACTTC	CASSLEGSETQYF
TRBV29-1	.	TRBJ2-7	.	TGCAGCGTTGAAGATGACTACGAGCAGTACTTC	CSVEDDYEQYF
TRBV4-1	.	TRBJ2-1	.	TGCGCCAGCAGCCGAGGTAAGGTAGGCAATGAGCAGTTCTTC	CASSRGKVGNEQFF
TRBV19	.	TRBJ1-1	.	TGTGCCAGTAGTATAAGCGGAAGGAAACTCTCAATGAACACTGAAGCTTTCTTT	CASSISGRKLSMNTEAFF
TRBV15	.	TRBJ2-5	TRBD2	TGTGCCACCAGCAGAGACATAGCGGGGGGTGAGACCCAGTACTTC	CATSRDIAGGETQYF
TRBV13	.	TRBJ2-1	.	TGTGCCAGCAGCTCACTTACCGGACTGGCTAATGAGCAGTTCTTC	CASSSLTGLANEQFF
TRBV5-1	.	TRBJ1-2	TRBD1	TGCGCCAGCGCCGGGACAGAAATAGTGGGCTACACCTTC	CASAGTEIVGYTF
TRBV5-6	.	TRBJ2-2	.	TGTGCCAGCAGCTTCCAACAGAATGTGAACACCGGGGAGCTGTTTTTT	CASSFQQNVNTGELFF
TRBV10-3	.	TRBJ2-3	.	TGTGCCATCAGAGGTCGAACAGATACGCAGTATTTT	CAIRGRTDTQYF
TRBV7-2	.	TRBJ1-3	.	TGTGCCAGCAGGCTCTCTCCAGGGGTCGGTGGAAACACCATATATTTT	CASRLSPGVGGNTIYF
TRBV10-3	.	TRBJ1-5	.	TGTGCCAGCAGCCCAAGACCGCTGGCTGGACAGCCCCAGCATTTT	CASSPRPLAGQPQHF
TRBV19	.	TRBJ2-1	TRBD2	TGTGCCACTTGCGATGGTAGCGGGGGGCTAAATGAGCAGTTCTTC	CATCDGSGGLNEQFF
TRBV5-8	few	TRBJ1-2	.	TGTGCCAGCAGCTTGTTGAATAACTATGGCTACACCTTC	CASSLLNNYGYTF
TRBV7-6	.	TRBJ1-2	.	TGTGCCAGCAGCGAAGGAGTCTATGGCTACACCTTC	CASSEGVYGYTF
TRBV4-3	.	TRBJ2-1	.	TGCGCCAGCAGCCAAGATCTCCGACGCAATGAGCAGTTCTTC	CASSQDLRRNEQFF
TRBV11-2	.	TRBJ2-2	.	TGTGCCAGCAGGTGGTCAGGCGGGGAGCTGTTTTTT	CASRWSGGELFF
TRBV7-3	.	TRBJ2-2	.	TGTGCCAGCAGCTTAGATCCAGATAACACCGGGGAGCTGTTTTTT	CASSLDPDNTGELFF